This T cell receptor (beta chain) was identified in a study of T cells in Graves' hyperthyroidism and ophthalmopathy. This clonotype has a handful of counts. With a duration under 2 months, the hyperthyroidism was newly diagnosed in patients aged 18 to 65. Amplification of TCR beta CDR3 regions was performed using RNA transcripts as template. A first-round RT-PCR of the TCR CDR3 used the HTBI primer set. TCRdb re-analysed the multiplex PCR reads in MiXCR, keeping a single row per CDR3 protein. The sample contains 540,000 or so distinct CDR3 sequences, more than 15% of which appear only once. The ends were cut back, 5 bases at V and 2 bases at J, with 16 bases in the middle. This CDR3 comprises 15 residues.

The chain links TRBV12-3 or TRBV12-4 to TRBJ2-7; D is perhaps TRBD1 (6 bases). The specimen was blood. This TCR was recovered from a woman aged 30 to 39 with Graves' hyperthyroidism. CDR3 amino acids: CASSGWTEKPYEQYF. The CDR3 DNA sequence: TGTGCCAGCAGTGGATGGACAGAAAAGCCCTACGAGCAGTACTTC.